The 21 T cell receptor beta chains presented below share a single source sample, sequenced in a study of lymphopenia after photon versus proton radiotherapy. Method: immunoSEQ multiplex PCR; TCRdb's copy keeps in-frame clones and lacks some. The sample includes under 25,000 clones, around 84% of them seen just once. The material was peripheral blood, obtained from a patient treated with photon-based radiotherapy. The origin of the receptors is a man in his 60s with pancreatic cancer.

The chain links TRBV6-6 to TRBJ1-5, with D possibly TRBD1 on 5 matching bases. Trimming stripped 3 bases from V and 4 bases from J, with 16 bases between. The germline CDR1 and CDR2 sequences are MNHNY and SVGAGI (reference sequence). The CDR3 is 16 residues long. The CDR3 here is CASSYWPGAGNQPQHF. CDR3 nucleotide sequence: TGTGCCAGCAGTTATTGGCCCGGGGCGGGGAATCAGCCCCAGCATTTT.

This clone has just a few counts. The chain joins TRBV7-9 to TRBJ1-3; D remains ambiguous. The germline V gene has CDR1 SEHNR and CDR2 FQNEAQ (reference sequence). CDR3 length: 16 amino acids. Trimming shortened V by 5 bases and J by 9 bases, and 23 bases separated the two germline ends. CDR3 protein: CASSRNPRGVLSTIYF. Written as DNA, the CDR3 is TGTGCCAGCAGCCGCAACCCTCGAGGCGTCCTCAGCACCATATATTTT. Full variable domain (rest looked up from reference TRBV7-9 and TRBJ1-3): DTGVSQNPRHKITKRGQNVTFRCDPISEHNRLYWYRQTLGQGPEFLTYFQNEAQLEKSRLLSDRFSAERPKGSFSTLEIQRTEQGDSAMYLCASSRNPRGVLSTIYFGEGSWLTVV.

The chain employs TRBV6-6 and TRBJ2-7; TRBD2 is a possible D gene (6 bases). This CDR3 comprises 13 residues. Germline loops: CDR1 MNHNY, CDR2 SVGAGI (reference sequence). Trimming stripped 6 bases from V and 3 bases from J, with 12 bases between. CDR3 DNA: TGTGCCAGCAGCACTTGGGACTTCTACGAGCAGTACTTC. Residues: CASSTWDFYEQYF.

The CDR3 protein is CAWDKTSGGNTIYF. In DNA, the CDR3 is TGTGCCTGGGATAAAACTTCGGGGGGAAACACCATATATTTT. The rearrangement uses TRBV30 and TRBJ1-3, with D unclear. CDR3 length equals 14 residues. CDR1 is GTSNPN, CDR2 SVGIG, per germline (reference sequence). Trimming took off 5 bases at V and 4 bases at J, with 15 bases between the two ends.

V is TRBV11-2 and J is TRBJ2-1; D is perhaps TRBD1 or TRBD2 (6 bases each). Germline V gene sequence: CDR1 SGHAT, CDR2 FQNNGV. V dropped 5 bases and J dropped 4 bases, with 18 bases sitting between them. This CDR3 spans 16 amino acids. The CDR3 nucleotides are TGTGCCAGCAGCCCTGGTGGGGGGCTAAGTTACAATGAGCAGTTCTTC. Protein: CASSPGGGLSYNEQFF.

The sample holds one count of this clone. The chain is built from TRBV11-2 and TRBJ1-1, with D possibly TRBD1 on 6 matching bases. The V gene lost 3 bases and the J gene lost 3 bases, with 14 bases spanning the gap. The CDR3 is made up of 15 amino acids. The germline CDR1 and CDR2 sequences are SGHAT and FQNNGV. CDR3 DNA: TGTGCCAGCAGCTTTTCATGGGGGCGCCACACTGAAGCTTTCTTT. Translating it yields CASSFSWGRHTEAFF. The variable domain in full, with the rest retrieved from reference TRBV11-2 and TRBJ1-1, is EAGVAQSPRYKIIEKRQSVAFWCNPISGHATLYWYQQILGQGPKLLIQFQNNGVVDDSQLPKDRFSAERLKGVDSTLKIQPAKLEDSAVYLCASSFSWGRHTEAFFGQGTRLTVV.

V is TRBV7-6 and J is TRBJ2-2; D uncertain. The germline V gene has CDR1 SGHVS and CDR2 FNYEAQ. Trimming pared 1 base from V and 9 bases from J, leaving 12 bases between. The CDR3 has 14 amino acids. As DNA, the CDR3 is TGTGCCAGCAGCTTAGTTGGGCGAGAAAGGGAGCTGTTTTTT. It encodes CASSLVGRERELFF.

Note on this clone: This same CDR3 is encoded by further DNA sequences in the sample. The chain carries TRBV5-1 and TRBJ1-4; D possibly corresponds to TRBD1 (6 bases). CDR1 and CDR2 from the germline V gene are SGHRS and YFSETQ. The CDR3 length is 14 residues. V lost 4 bases to trimming and J lost 8 bases, with 15 bases between them. The CDR3 reads CASSEQGLEEKLFF. CDR3 in DNA: TGCGCCAGCAGCGAACAGGGTTTAGAGGAAAAACTGTTTTTT.

The gene calls are TRBV4-3 and TRBJ1-6; D gene uncertain. This CDR3 has 13 amino acids. Trimming shortened V by 0 bases and J by 10 bases, and 7 bases separated the two germline ends. Germline values: CDR1 LGHNA, CDR2 YSLEER. This chain's CDR3 is CASSQDLGSPLHF. In nucleotides, the CDR3 is TGCGCCAGCAGCCAAGATCTGGGGTCACCCCTCCACTTT.

In its sample, this clone was seen a few times. The V gene is TRBV7-2, the J gene TRBJ2-1, with 9 nucleotides matching TRBD2. Unmatched junction bases numbered 7, after V lost 4 bases and J lost 6 bases. The CDR3 is made up of 15 amino acids. The germline CDR1 and CDR2 sequences are SGHTA and FQGNSA. CDR3 DNA: TGTGCCAGCAGCTACGAGGGACTAGCTGGCAATGAGCAGTTCTTC. Its protein product is CASSYEGLAGNEQFF.

The chain is built from TRBV10-3 and TRBJ2-7; 10 bases are a match to TRBD1. Trimming took 2 bases from V and 1 from J; bases not matched to a gene: 5. The CDR3 contains 16 residues. The germline V gene encodes CDR1 ENHRY and CDR2 SYGVKD. CDR3 nucleotides: TGTGCCATCAGTGAGGCAGCGGGACAGGGGTCCTACGAGCAGTACTTC. Its protein product is CAISEAAGQGSYEQYF.

V usage is TRBV7-8 and J usage is TRBJ1-5, with unresolved D. Germline loops: CDR1 SGHVS, CDR2 FQNEAQ. There are 13 residues in the CDR3. V gave up 1 base and J gave up 6 bases, with 7 bases separating them. CDR3: CASSLEEGQPQHF. The CDR3 nucleotides read TGTGCCAGCAGCTTAGAGGAGGGTCAGCCCCAGCATTTT.

This chain joins TRBV5-5 and TRBJ2-7; a weak D match, TRBD2 (6 bases). Trimming left V 4 bases short and J 5 bases short, with 13 bases between. The germline V gene has CDR1 SGHKS and CDR2 YYEKEE (reference sequence). The CDR3 contains 13 residues. The CDR3 region is CASSPRTMNEQYF. The CDR3 DNA reads TGTGCCAGCAGCCCACGGACTATGAACGAGCAGTACTTC.

The chain uses TRBV21-1 and TRBJ2-4; whether TRBD1, the table's D call, matches the DNA was not checked. TRBV21-1 is noted as a pseudogene. This CDR3 is 17 amino acids long. CDR3 sequence: CASSRADRVLAKNIQYF. CDR3 coding DNA: TGTGCCAGCAGCAGAGCGGACAGGGTCCTAGCCAAAAACATTCAGTACTTC.

The chain joins TRBV19 to TRBJ1-4, with D hard to call. The V end was cut by 5 bases, the J end by 2 bases, with 9 bases between. Germline CDR1 is LNHDA and CDR2 is SQIVND (reference sequence). The CDR3 is 14 residues long. The CDR3 bases are TGTGCCAGTAGTGGGCGGCGGACTAATGAAAAACTGTTTTTT. Residues: CASSGRRTNEKLFF.

V usage is TRBV29-1 and J usage is TRBJ1-5; D gene uncertain. From germline, CDR1 is SQVTM and CDR2 ANQGSEA. Trimming stripped 4 bases from V and 2 bases from J, with 9 bases between. The CDR3 has 13 amino acids. DNA for the CDR3: TGCAGCGTTGGGTGGGCGGGCAATCAGCCCCAGCATTTT. As protein: CSVGWAGNQPQHF.

The chain recombines TRBV2 with TRBJ2-2, with 11 bases aligning to TRBD2. Germline V gene lookup returns CDR1 SNHLY and CDR2 FYNNEI. The V segment lost 8 bases and the J segment 6 bases; nucleotides outside the gene matches: 14. This CDR3 has 17 amino acids. The CDR3 DNA sequence: TGTGCCAGCGGGGGACTAGCGGCGACGAAAACCCCCGGGGAGCTGTTTTTT. Its protein product is CASGGLAATKTPGELFF. The full variable domain, with the rest looked up from reference TRBV2 and TRBJ2-2, is EPEVTQTPSHQVTQMGQEVILRCVPISNHLYFYWYRQILGQKVEFLVSFYNNEISEKSEIFDDQFSVERPDGSNFTLKIRSTKLEDSAMYFCASGGLAATKTPGELFFGEGSRLTVL.

This chain joins TRBV7-2 and TRBJ2-3; D gene uncertain. The ends were cut back, 1 base at V and 1 base at J, with 9 bases in the middle. This CDR3 comprises 15 residues. The V gene's germline CDR1 is SGHTA and CDR2 FQGNSA. CDR3 bases: TGTGCCAGCAGCTTAGGGGCCTCCCGCACAGATACGCAGTATTTT. Protein sequence: CASSLGASRTDTQYF. Based on the CDR3 plus reference TRBV7-2 and TRBJ2-3, the full variable domain is GAGVSQSPSNKVTEKGKDVELRCDPISGHTALYWYRQSLGQGLEFLIYFQGNSAPDKSGLPSDRFSAERTGGSVSTLTIQRTQQEDSAVYLCASSLGASRTDTQYFGPGTRLTVL.

The chain employs TRBV18 and TRBJ1-6; TRBD1 is a possible D gene (5 bases). Germline CDR1 KGHSH, CDR2 LQKENI. The CDR3 covers 13 residues. Trimming left V 3 bases short and J 9 bases short, with 9 bases between. For the CDR3, the DNA is TGTGCCAGCTCACCGGGGGAATCTTCACCCCTCCACTTT. Encoded protein: CASSPGESSPLHF.

This clone was counted only a few times. CDR3 sequence reads: CASSDSIRGGGYTF. The CDR3, as DNA: TGTGCCAGCAGTGACTCGATCCGGGGAGGCGGCTACACCTTC. This chain connects TRBV6-4 to TRBJ1-2, with D hard to call. Trimming removed 0 bases from V and 8 bases from J, with 13 bases in between. This CDR3 has 14 residues. The germline V gene has CDR1 MRHNA and CDR2 SNTAGT.

The chain uses TRBV7-2 and TRBJ2-5; no definite D call. V was trimmed by 5 bases and J by 0 bases, leaving 10 bases between them. Germline V gene lookup returns CDR1 SGHTA and CDR2 FQGNSA. The CDR3 consists of 14 residues. The CDR3 region has the DNA TGTGCCAGCAGCCCTACGCGGAACCAAGAGACCCAGTACTTC. This codes for CASSPTRNQETQYF.